Reported below is one TCR beta chain. Antigen specificity is unknown. The sample belongs to a study of cytomegalovirus exposure and HLA in healthy donors. Study-level points and caveats: In an earlier analysis, about 87% or about 30%: the productive usage of most TCR beta V segments.

The PCR used 60 Vbeta and 13 Jbeta primers. Clones were sequenced by immunoSEQ multiplex PCR, and TCRdb holds only the in-frame ones, with some missing. The sample carries around 200,000 clones, about 80% recorded once. V was shortened by 2 bases and J by 3 bases, with 11 bases between the two germline ends. This CDR3 spans 13 amino acids. Looked up from germline, CDR1 is GTSNPN and CDR2 is SVGIG (reference sequence). V usage is TRBV30 and J usage is TRBJ2-7, with a possible D match to TRBD1 (5 bases). Sequences were obtained from PBMCs. The receptor's source is a boy aged 5-17 years in good health and CMV-seronegative. The CDR3 DNA reads TGTGCCTGGAGTAAAGGGGCACTCTACGAGCAGTACTTC. Translating it yields CAWSKGALYEQYF.